Described below is a single T cell receptor beta chain sequence and its context. The data were obtained in a study of blood T cell repertoires in COVID-19. About the study: Samples representing acute and convalescent COVID-19 were sourced from the United States, Italy and Spain. T cells, B-cell-depleted T cells, or PBMCs supplied cDNA or gDNA.

Recruited during active infection, patients (from Seattle) were subsequently followed longitudinally. In the original processing: Amplification with reference gene primers provided the estimates of nucleated cell counts. The repertoire was sequenced with immunoSEQ multiplex PCR; TCRdb's copy has only in-frame clones and lacks some. Clonal size and the V and J genes are those of that table, whereas D and trimming came from the DNA. Of approximately 200,000 clones in the sample, 70% to 90% were seen once. Sequenced input: peripheral blood. The sequence was obtained from a man aged 25-45 years with COVID-19, enrolled during active disease.

The CDR3: CASSLVSRAYSNQPQHF. CDR3 in DNA: TGTGCCAGCAGCTTGGTTAGCAGGGCATATAGCAATCAGCCCCAGCATTTT. J is TRBJ1-5 and V is TRBV5-6; D may be TRBD1 (5 bases). The germline CDR1 and CDR2 sequences are SGHDT and YYEEEE. V lost 0 bases to trimming and J lost 0 bases, with 13 bases between them. The CDR3 has 17 residues.